This T cell receptor (beta chain) was sequenced during a study of PD-1 blockade in classical Hodgkin lymphoma. About the study: Once every 2 weeks, patients received intravenous nivolumab at 3 mg/kg. General study results and limits: Newly diagnosed patients reportedly trailed healthy donors in baseline TCR diversity. Exclusion covered patients beginning nivolumab under 1 year post-ASCT.

Relapse after autologous stem cell transplantation occurred in every patient, and brentuximab vedotin exposure varied. Best responses fell into complete response, partial response or progressive disease. Repertoires were generated with immunoSEQ multiplex PCR, while TCRdb's copy carries only in-frame clones and drops some. Here the sample spans approximately 34,000 clones, roughly 82% being singletons. Note on this clone: Its target is unknown.

The CDR3 has 14 amino acids. Germline CDR1 is SGHRS and CDR2 is YFSETQ. Trimming removed 4 bases at V and 7 bases at J, with 14 bases between. Specimen: peripheral blood mononuclear cells (PBMCs), collected at baseline. The V and J genes are TRBV5-1 and TRBJ2-2; no clear D gene. The receptor's source is a human donor with classical Hodgkin lymphoma. The chain's CDR3 is CASSKTAIDGELFF. Written as DNA, the CDR3 is TGCGCCAGCAGCAAAACAGCGATTGACGGGGAGCTGTTTTTT.